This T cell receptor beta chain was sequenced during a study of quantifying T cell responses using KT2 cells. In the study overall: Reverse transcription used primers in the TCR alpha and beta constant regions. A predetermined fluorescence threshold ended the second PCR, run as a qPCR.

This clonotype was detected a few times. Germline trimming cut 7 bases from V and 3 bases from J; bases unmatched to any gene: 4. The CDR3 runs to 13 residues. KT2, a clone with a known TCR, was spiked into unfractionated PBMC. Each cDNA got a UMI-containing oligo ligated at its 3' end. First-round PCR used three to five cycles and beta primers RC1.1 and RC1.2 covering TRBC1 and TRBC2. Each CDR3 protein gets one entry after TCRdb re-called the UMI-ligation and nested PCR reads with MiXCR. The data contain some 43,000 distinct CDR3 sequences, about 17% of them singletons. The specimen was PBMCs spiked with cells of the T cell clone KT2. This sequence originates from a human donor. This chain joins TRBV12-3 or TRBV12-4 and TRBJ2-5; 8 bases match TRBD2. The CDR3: CASTPAGEETQYF. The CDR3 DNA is TGTGCCAGCACCCCAGCGGGAGAAGAGACCCAGTACTTC.